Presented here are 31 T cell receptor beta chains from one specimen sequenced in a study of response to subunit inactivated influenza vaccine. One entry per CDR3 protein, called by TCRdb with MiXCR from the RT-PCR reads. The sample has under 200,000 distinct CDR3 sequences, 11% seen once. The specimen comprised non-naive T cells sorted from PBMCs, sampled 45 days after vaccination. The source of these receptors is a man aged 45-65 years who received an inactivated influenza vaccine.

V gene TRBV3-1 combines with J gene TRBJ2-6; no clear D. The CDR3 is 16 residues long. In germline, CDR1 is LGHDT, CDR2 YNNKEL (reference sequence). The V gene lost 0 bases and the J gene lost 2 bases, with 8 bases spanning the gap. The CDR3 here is CASSQDIGTGANVLTF. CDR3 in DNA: TGTGCCAGCAGCCAAGATATTGGGACTGGGGCCAACGTCCTGACTTTC.

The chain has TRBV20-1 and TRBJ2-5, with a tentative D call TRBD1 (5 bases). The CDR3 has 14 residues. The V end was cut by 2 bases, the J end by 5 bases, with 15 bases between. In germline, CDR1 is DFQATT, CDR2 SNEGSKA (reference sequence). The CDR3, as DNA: TGCAGTGCTAGATCCAGTCCGAGACAGGAGACCCAGTACTTC. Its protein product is CSARSSPRQETQYF.

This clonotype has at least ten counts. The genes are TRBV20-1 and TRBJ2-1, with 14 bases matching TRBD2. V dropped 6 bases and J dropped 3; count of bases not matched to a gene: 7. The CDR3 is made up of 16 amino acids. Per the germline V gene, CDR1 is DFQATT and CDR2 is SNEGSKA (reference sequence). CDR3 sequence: CSATGLAGANYNEQFF. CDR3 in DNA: TGCAGTGCAACGGGACTAGCGGGAGCTAACTACAATGAGCAGTTCTTC.

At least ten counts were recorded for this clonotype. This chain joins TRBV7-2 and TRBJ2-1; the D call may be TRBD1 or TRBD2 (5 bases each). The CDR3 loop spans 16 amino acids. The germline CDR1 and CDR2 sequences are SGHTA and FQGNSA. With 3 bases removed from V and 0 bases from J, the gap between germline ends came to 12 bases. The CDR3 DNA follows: TGTGCCAGCAGCTTTGGGGGTAGTTCCTCCTACAATGAGCAGTTCTTC. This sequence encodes CASSFGGSSSYNEQFF.

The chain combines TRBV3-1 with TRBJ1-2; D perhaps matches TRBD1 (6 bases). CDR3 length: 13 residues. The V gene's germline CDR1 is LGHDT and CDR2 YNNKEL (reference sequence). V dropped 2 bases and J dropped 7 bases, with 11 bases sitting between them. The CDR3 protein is CASSQIQGPGYTF. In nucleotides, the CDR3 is TGTGCCAGCAGCCAAATACAGGGTCCTGGCTACACCTTC.

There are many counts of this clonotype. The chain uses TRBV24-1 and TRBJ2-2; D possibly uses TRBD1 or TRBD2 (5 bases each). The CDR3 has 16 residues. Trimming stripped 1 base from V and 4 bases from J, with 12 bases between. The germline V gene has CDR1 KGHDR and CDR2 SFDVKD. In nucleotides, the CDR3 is TGTGCCACCAGTGATTTAGCCCGGGACGGCACCGGGGAGCTGTTTTTT. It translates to CATSDLARDGTGELFF.

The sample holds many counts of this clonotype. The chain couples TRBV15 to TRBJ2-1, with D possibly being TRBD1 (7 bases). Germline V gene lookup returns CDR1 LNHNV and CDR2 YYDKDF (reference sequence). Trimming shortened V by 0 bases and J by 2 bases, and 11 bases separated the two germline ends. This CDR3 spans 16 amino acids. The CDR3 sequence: CATSRDRGVTYNEQFF. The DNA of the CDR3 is TGTGCCACCAGCAGAGACAGGGGGGTAACCTACAATGAGCAGTTCTTC.

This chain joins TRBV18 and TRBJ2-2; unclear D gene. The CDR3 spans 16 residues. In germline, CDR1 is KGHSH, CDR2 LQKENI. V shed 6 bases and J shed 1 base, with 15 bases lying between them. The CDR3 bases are TGTGCCAGCTCGCGTCCTCTGCGGCAGAACACCGGGGAGCTGTTTTTT. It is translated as CASSRPLRQNTGELFF.

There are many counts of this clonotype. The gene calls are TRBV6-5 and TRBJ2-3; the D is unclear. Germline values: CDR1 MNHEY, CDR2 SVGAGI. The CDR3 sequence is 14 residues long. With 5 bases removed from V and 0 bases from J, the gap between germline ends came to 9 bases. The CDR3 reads CASSLEDSTDTQYF. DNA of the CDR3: TGTGCCAGCAGTCTCGAGGACAGCACAGATACGCAGTATTTT.

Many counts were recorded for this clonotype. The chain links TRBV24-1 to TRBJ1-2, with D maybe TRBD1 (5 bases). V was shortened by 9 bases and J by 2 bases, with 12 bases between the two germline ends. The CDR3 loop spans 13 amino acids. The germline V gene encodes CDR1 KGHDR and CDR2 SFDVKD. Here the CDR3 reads CATRSGTNYGYTF. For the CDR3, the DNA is TGTGCCACCCGCTCTGGGACCAACTATGGCTACACCTTC.

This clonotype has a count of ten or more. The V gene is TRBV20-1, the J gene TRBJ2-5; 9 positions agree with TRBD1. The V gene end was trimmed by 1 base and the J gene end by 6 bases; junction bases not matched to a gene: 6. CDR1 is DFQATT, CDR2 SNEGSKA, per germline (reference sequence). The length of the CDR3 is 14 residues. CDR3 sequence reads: CSARATGQGQTQYF. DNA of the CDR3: TGCAGTGCTAGAGCTACGGGACAGGGCCAGACCCAGTACTTC.

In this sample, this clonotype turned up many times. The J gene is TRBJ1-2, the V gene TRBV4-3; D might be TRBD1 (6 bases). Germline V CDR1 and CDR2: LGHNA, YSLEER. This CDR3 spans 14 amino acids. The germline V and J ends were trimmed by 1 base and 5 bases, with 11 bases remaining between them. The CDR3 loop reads CASSQVQGYYGYTF. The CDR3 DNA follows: TGCGCCAGCAGCCAAGTCCAGGGGTATTATGGCTACACCTTC.

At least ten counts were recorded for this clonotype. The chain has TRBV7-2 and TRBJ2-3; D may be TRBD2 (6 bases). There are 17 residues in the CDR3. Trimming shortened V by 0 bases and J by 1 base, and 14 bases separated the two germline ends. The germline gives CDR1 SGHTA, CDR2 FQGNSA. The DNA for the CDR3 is TGTGCCAGCAGCTTAGCGGGCCGGGGCGGGGGCACAGATACGCAGTATTTT. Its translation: CASSLAGRGGGTDTQYF.

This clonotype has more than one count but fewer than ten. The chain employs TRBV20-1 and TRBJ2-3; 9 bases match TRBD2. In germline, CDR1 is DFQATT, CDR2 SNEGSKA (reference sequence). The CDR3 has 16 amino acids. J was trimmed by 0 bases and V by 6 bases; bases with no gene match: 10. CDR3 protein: CSATISGGLSTDTQYF. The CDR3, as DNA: TGCAGTGCCACCATAAGCGGGGGGCTTAGCACAGATACGCAGTATTTT.

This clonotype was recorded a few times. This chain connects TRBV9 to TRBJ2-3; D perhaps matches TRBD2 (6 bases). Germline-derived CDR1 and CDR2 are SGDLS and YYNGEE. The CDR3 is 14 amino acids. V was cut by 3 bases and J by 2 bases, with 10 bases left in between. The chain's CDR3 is CASSAAGFTDTQYF. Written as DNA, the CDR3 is TGTGCCAGCAGCGCCGCGGGGTTCACAGATACGCAGTATTTT.

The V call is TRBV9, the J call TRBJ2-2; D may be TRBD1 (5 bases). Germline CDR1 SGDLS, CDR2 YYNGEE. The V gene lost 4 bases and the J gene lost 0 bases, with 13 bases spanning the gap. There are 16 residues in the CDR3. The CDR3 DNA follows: TGTGCCAGCAGCATGCAGGGTGCGCCGAACACCGGGGAGCTGTTTTTT. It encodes CASSMQGAPNTGELFF.

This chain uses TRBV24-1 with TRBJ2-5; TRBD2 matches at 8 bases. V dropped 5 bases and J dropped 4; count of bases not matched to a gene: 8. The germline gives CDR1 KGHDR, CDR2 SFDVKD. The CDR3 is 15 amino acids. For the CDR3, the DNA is TGTGCCACCAGTGTTGAGGCGGGGGGCCCAGAGACCCAGTACTTC. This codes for CATSVEAGGPETQYF.

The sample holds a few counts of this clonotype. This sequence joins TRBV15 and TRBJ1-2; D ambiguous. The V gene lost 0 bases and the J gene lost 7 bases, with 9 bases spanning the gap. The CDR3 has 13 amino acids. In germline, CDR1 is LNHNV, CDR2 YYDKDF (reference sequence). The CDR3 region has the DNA TGTGCCACCAGCAGAGATTCGTCGGGTGGCTACACCTTC. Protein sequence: CATSRDSSGGYTF.

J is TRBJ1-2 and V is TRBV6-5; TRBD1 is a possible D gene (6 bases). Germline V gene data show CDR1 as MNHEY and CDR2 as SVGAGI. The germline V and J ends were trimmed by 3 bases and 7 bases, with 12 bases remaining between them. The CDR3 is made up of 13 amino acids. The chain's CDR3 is CASSYIQGSGYTF. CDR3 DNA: TGTGCCAGCAGTTATATACAGGGAAGTGGCTACACCTTC.

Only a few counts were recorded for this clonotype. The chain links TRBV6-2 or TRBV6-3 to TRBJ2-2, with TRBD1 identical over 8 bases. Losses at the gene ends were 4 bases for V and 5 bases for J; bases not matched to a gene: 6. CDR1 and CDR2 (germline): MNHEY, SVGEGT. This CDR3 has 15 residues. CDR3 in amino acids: CASSWTGPGTGELFF. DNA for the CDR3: TGTGCCAGCAGTTGGACAGGGCCGGGGACCGGGGAGCTGTTTTTT.

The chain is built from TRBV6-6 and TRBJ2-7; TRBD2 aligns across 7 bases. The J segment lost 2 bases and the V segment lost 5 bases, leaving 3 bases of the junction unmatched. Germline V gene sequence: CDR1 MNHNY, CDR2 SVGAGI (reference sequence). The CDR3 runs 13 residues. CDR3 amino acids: CASSRGRAYEQYF. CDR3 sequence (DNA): TGTGCCAGCAGTCGGGGGAGGGCCTACGAGCAGTACTTC.

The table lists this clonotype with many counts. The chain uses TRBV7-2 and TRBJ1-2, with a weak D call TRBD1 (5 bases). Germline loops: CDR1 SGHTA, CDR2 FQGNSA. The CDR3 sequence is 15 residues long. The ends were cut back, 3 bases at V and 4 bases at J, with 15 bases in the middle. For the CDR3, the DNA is TGTGCCAGCAGCTTCTTAGAGGGACGGAGCTATGGCTACACCTTC. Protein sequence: CASSFLEGRSYGYTF.

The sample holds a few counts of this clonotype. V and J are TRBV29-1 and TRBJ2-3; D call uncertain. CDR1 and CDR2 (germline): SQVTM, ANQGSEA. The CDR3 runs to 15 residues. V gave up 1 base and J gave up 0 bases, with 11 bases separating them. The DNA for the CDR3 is TGCAGCGTTGAAGGGGGATTACGGAGCACAGATACGCAGTATTTT. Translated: CSVEGGLRSTDTQYF.

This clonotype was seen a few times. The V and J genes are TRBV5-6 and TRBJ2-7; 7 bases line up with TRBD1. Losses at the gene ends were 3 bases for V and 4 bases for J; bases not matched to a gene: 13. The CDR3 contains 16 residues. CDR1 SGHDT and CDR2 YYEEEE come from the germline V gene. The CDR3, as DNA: TGTGCCAGCAGCTCAGCATTAGGGGGCGGAAGGTACGAGCAGTACTTC. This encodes CASSSALGGGRYEQYF.

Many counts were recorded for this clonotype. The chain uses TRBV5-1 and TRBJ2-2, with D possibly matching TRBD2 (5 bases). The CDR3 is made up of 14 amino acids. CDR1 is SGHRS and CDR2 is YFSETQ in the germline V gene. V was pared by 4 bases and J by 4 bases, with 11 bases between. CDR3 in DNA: TGCGCCAGCAGCGATAGCGAATTCACCGGGGAGCTGTTTTTT. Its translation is CASSDSEFTGELFF.

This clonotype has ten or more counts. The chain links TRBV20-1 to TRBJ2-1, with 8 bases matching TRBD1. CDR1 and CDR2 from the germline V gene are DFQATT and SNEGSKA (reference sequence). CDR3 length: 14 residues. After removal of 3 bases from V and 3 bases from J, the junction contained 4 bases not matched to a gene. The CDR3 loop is CSASSDRGYNEQFF. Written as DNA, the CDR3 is TGCAGTGCTAGCAGTGACAGGGGCTACAATGAGCAGTTCTTC.

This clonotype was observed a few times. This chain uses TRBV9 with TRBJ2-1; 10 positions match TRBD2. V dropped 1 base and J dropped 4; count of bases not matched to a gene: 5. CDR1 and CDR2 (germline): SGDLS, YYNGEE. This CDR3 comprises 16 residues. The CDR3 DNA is TGTGCCAGCAGCGTACCGGGACTAGCGATGTACAATGAGCAGTTCTTC. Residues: CASSVPGLAMYNEQFF.

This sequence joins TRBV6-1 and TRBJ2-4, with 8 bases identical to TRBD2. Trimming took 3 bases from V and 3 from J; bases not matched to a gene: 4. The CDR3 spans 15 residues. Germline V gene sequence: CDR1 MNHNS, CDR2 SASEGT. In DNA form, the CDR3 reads TGTGCCAGCAGTGAGAGCGGGAGCGACAAAAACATTCAGTACTTC. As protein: CASSESGSDKNIQYF.

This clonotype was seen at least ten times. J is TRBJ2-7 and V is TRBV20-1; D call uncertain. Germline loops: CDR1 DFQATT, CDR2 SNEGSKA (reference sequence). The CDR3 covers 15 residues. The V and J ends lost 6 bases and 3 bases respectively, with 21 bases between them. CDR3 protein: CSAPRHAPPNYEQYF. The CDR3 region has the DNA TGCAGTGCCCCCCGACACGCACCCCCGAACTACGAGCAGTACTTC.

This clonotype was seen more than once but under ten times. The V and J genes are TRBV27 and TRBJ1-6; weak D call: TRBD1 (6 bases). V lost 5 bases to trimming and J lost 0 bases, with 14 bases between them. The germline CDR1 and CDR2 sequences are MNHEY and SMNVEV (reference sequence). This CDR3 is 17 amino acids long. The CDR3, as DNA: TGTGCCAGCAGTAGGGGGGATCAGAGCTCCTATAATTCACCCCTCCACTTT. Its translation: CASSRGDQSSYNSPLHF.

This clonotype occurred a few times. CDR3 coding DNA: TGCAGTGCTCCCGGGGGAAGGTGGCGGGAGACCCAGTACTTC. The encoded protein is CSAPGGRWRETQYF. The gene calls are TRBV20-1 and TRBJ2-5, with a tentative D call TRBD2 (6 bases). The germline gives CDR1 DFQATT, CDR2 SNEGSKA (reference sequence). The CDR3 runs 14 residues. Trimming took off 5 bases at V and 5 bases at J, with 18 bases between the two ends.